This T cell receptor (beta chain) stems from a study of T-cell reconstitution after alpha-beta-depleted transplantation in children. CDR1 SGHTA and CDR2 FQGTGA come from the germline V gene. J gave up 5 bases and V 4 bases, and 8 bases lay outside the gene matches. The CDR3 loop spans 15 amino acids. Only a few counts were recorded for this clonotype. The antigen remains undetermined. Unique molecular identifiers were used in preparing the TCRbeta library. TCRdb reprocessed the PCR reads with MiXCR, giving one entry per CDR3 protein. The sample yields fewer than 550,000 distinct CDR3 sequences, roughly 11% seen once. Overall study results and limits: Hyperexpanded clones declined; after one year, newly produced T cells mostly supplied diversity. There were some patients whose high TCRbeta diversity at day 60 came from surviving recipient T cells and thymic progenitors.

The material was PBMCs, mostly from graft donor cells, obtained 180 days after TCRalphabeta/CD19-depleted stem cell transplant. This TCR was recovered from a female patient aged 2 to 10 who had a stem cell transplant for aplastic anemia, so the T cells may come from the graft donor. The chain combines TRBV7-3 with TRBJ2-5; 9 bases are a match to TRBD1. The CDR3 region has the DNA TGTGCCAGCAGCTGGGGACAGGGCTCAGAGGAGACCCAGTACTTC. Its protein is CASSWGQGSEETQYF.